This record concerns one TCR beta chain sequence. Its matching antigen is unknown. This record belongs to a study of Graves' ophthalmopathy and Graves' hyperthyroidism. TCR beta CDR3 regions were amplified from RNA transcripts. After a first-round RT-PCR with HTBI primers, a second-round multiplex PCR was run. A single record per CDR3 protein comes from TCRdb applying MiXCR to the multiplex PCR reads. Here the sample spans 350,000 to 400,000 distinct CDR3 sequences, approximately 15% being singletons. In this cohort, patients with other autoimmune diseases, uncontrolled infections, pregnancy or lactation were excluded. Notes on the study in general: Ophthalmopathy progression prediction by the model yielded a sensitivity of more than 60% and a specificity of 72.22%.

The CDR3 consists of 13 residues. V lost 3 bases, J lost 3 bases, and 8 bases lay in between. The chain is built from TRBV12-3 or TRBV12-4 and TRBJ1-1; D remains unclear. This receptor was obtained from a young woman with stable Graves' hyperthyroidism. Material for sequencing was peripheral blood. CDR3 loop: CASSFGVDTEAFF. The CDR3, as DNA: TGTGCCAGCAGTTTTGGGGTAGACACTGAAGCTTTCTTT.